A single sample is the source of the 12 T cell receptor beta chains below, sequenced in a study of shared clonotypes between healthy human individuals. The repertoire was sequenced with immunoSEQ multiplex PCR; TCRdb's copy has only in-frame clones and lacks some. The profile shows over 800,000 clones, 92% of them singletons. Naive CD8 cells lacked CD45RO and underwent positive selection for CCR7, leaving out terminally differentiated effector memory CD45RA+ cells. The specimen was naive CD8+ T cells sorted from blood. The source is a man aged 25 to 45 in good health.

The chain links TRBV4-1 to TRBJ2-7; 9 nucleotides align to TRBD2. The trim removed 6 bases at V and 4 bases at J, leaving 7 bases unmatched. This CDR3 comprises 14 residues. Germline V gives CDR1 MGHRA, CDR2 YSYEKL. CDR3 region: CASSKNSGRYEQYF. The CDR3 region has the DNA TGCGCCAGCAGTAAAAATAGCGGGAGATACGAGCAGTACTTC.

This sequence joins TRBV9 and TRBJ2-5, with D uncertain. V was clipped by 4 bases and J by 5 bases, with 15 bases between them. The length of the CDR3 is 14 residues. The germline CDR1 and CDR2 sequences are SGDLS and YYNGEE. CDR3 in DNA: TGTGCCAGCAGCCCTGCCCCCCTGGGGGAGACCCAGTACTTC. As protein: CASSPAPLGETQYF.

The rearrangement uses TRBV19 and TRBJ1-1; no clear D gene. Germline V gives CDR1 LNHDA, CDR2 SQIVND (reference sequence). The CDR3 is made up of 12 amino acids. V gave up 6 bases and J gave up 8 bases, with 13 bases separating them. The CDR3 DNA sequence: TGTGCCAGTAGGCGGGGAGGCAGAGAAGCTTTCTTT. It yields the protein CASRRGGREAFF.

CDR3 in amino acids: CATRGTGRFPTDTQYF. The CDR3 DNA follows: TGTGCCACCAGGGGGACTGGAAGATTTCCCACAGATACGCAGTATTTT. The chain combines TRBV6-6 with TRBJ2-3; tentatively, D is TRBD1 (7 bases). CDR1 and CDR2 (germline): MNHNY, SVGAGI (reference sequence). The CDR3 is 16 residues long. Trimming removed 10 bases at V and 2 bases at J, with 22 bases between.

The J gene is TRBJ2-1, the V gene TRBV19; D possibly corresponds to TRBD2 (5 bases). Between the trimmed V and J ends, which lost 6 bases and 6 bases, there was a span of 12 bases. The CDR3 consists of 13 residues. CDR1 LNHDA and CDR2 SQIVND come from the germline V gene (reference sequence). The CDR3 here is CASSRTPGNEQFF. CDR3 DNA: TGTGCCAGTAGCCGGACTCCCGGCAATGAGCAGTTCTTC.

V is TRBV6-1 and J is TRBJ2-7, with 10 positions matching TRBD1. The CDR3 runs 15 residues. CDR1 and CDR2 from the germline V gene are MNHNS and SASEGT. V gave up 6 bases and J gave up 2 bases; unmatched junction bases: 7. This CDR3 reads CASRKDRGRAYEQYF. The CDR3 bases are TGTGCCAGCAGAAAAGACAGGGGGCGGGCCTACGAGCAGTACTTC.

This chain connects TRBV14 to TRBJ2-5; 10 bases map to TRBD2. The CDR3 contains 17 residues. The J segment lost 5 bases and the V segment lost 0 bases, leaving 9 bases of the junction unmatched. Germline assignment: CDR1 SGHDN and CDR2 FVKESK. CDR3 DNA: TGTGCCAGCAGCCAAGACCGCTTAGCGGGAGGTATGGAGACCCAGTACTTC. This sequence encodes CASSQDRLAGGMETQYF.

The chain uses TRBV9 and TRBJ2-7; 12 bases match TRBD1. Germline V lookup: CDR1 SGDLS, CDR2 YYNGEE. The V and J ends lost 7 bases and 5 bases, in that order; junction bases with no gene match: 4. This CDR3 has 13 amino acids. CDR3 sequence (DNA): TGTGCCAGCCTGGGACAGGGGGCTCACGAGCAGTACTTC. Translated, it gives CASLGQGAHEQYF.

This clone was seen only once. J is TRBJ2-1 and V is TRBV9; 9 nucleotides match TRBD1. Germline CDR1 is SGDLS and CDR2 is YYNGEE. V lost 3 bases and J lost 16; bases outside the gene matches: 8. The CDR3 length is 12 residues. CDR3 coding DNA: TGTGCCAGCAGCGACACAGGGGGCAGGTTATTCTTC. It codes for CASSDTGGRLFF.

In DNA, the CDR3 is TGTGCCAGCAGTGAACTACAGGGGGCGACCCAGTACTTC. Protein sequence: CASSELQGATQYF. The genes are TRBV6-1 and TRBJ2-5, with TRBD1 matching over 9 bases. This CDR3 comprises 13 residues. The germline V gene encodes CDR1 MNHNS and CDR2 SASEGT. V shed 2 bases and J 7 bases; nucleotides not matched to a gene: 2.

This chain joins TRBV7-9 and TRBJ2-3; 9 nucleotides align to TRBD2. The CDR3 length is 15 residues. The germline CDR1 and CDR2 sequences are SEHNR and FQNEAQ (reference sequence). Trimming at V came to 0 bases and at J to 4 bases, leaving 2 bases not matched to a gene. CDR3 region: CASSLASGSPDTQYF. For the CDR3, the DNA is TGTGCCAGCAGCTTAGCTAGCGGGAGCCCAGATACGCAGTATTTT. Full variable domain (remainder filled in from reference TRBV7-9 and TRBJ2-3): DTGVSQNPRHKITKRGQNVTFRCDPISEHNRLYWYRQTLGQGPEFLTYFQNEAQLEKSRLLSDRFSAERPKGSFSTLEIQRTEQGDSAMYLCASSLASGSPDTQYFGPGTRLTVL.

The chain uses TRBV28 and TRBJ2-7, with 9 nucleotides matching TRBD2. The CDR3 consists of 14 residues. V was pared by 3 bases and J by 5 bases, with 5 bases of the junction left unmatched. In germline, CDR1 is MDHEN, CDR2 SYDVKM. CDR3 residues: CASSFGTSYNEQYF. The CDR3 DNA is TGTGCCAGCAGTTTTGGGACTAGCTACAACGAGCAGTACTTC.